The 11 T cell receptor beta chains presented below share a single source sample, sequenced in a study of a mutant IDH1 vaccine in newly diagnosed glioma. These receptors lack a known antigen. Assay used: immunoSEQ multiplex PCR; TCRdb lists only in-frame clones, some missing. The sample holds fewer than 85,000 clones, more than 80% seen once. The time point: week 47, end of study. In the vaccine, a single dose held 300 ug of the mutant IDH1 20-mer peptide, along with topical imiquimod. The sample in question was PBMCs, obtained from a glioma patient whose treatment included an IDH1 peptide vaccine. These receptors came from a man aged 40-50 years with glioma.

The V gene is TRBV12-5, the J gene TRBJ1-1, with TRBD1 matching 10 bases. Germline V gives CDR1 LGHNT, CDR2 FRNRAP. The CDR3 covers 16 residues. Germline trimming cut 2 bases from V and 1 base from J; bases unmatched to any gene: 4. The CDR3 is CASGLRWTGGNTEAFF. DNA of the CDR3: TGTGCTAGTGGTTTGAGGTGGACAGGGGGGAACACTGAAGCTTTCTTT. Combining the CDR3 with reference TRBV12-5 and TRBJ1-1 gives the whole variable domain DARVTQTPRHKVTEMGQEVTMRCQPILGHNTVFWYRQTMMQGLELLAYFRNRAPLDDSGMPKDRFSAEMPDATLATLKIQPSEPRDSAVYFCASGLRWTGGNTEAFFGQGTRLTVV.

The chain links TRBV5-6 to TRBJ2-3; no definite D call. Germline V gene sequence: CDR1 SGHDT, CDR2 YYEEEE. The CDR3 is made up of 17 amino acids. V shed 2 bases and J shed 4 bases, with 20 bases lying between them. CDR3 in amino acids: CASSLNSGSLGADTQYF. The CDR3 coding sequence is TGTGCCAGCAGCTTAAATTCCGGGTCCTTAGGCGCAGATACGCAGTATTTT.

The CDR3 DNA reads as TGTGCCAGCAGCTTGGGGGCCAAAAACACTGAAGCTTTCTTT. Translating it yields CASSLGAKNTEAFF. The V and J genes are TRBV5-4 and TRBJ1-1; D remains ambiguous. Trimming took 0 bases from V and 2 from J, leaving 8 bases between them. Germline values: CDR1 SGHNT, CDR2 YYREEE (reference sequence). The CDR3 runs to 14 residues.

CDR3 amino acids: CASSMETRRTGGYTAFF. The CDR3 nucleotides are TGTGCCAGTAGTATGGAGACTCGACGGACAGGGGGTTACACAGCTTTCTTT. The rearrangement uses TRBV19 and TRBJ1-1, with TRBD1 matching over 10 bases. Germline values: CDR1 LNHDA, CDR2 SQIVND (reference sequence). The CDR3 is made up of 17 amino acids. J lost 10 bases, V lost 3 bases, and 17 bases had no gene match.

In this sample, this clone turned up once. V gene TRBV13 combines with J gene TRBJ1-2; 7 positions match TRBD1. With 2 bases clipped from V and 6 bases from J, the junction kept 6 bases outside the gene matches. Germline V lookup: CDR1 PRHDT, CDR2 FYEKMQ (reference sequence). The CDR3 spans 14 residues. The CDR3 reads CASSLLTGFDGYTF. CDR3 bases: TGTGCCAGCAGCTTATTGACAGGGTTCGATGGCTACACCTTC.

V is TRBV4-1 and J is TRBJ1-1; D not certain. The germline V and J ends were trimmed by 0 bases and 11 bases, with 19 bases remaining between them. The CDR3 consists of 15 residues. Germline assignment: CDR1 MGHRA and CDR2 YSYEKL. CDR3 loop: CASSQDPRTSKRAFF. The DNA of the CDR3 is TGCGCCAGCAGCCAAGATCCTCGAACGTCAAAAAGGGCTTTCTTT.

This clone came up once. This rearrangement joins TRBV30 to TRBJ2-5, with D tentatively TRBD2 (7 bases). The germline CDR1 and CDR2 sequences are GTSNPN and SVGIG (reference sequence). V lost 3 bases and J lost 5, with 19 bases in between. This CDR3 contains 15 residues. CDR3 sequence reads: CAWRGAGVAEETQYF. The CDR3 DNA reads as TGTGCCTGGAGGGGGGCGGGAGTAGCAGAGGAGACCCAGTACTTC.

V usage is TRBV2 and J usage is TRBJ2-1, with D perhaps matching TRBD2 (6 bases). V was clipped by 6 bases and J by 0 bases, with 18 bases between them. The CDR3 totals 17 residues. CDR1 is SNHLY, CDR2 FYNNEI, per germline. CDR3 region: CASRATGTLSSYNEQFF. The CDR3 DNA is TGTGCCAGCAGAGCTACCGGGACTTTGAGCTCCTACAATGAGCAGTTCTTC.

CDR3 sequence (DNA): TGTGCCAGCAGTTACTCGATCGACGGGGAGCTGTTTTTT. This encodes CASSYSIDGELFF. The chain recombines TRBV6-5 with TRBJ2-2; no clear D gene. Germline V gene lookup returns CDR1 MNHEY and CDR2 SVGAGI. The CDR3 sequence is 13 residues long. V was shortened by 0 bases and J by 7 bases, with 6 bases between the two germline ends.

The rearrangement links TRBV30 to TRBJ1-2, with D possibly matching TRBD1 (5 bases). CDR1 is GTSNPN and CDR2 is SVGIG in the germline V gene (reference sequence). Trimming removed 2 bases from V and 4 bases from J, with 17 bases in between. This CDR3 comprises 15 residues. DNA of the CDR3: TGTGCCTGGAGTTACACTCAGACAGCTAGCTATGGCTACACCTTC. It specifies CAWSYTQTASYGYTF.

The chain combines TRBV4-3 with TRBJ2-1, with D uncertain. Germline V CDR1 and CDR2: LGHNA, YSLEER. The CDR3 has 11 amino acids. Trimming shortened V by 2 bases and J by 7 bases, and 3 bases separated the two germline ends. The CDR3 coding sequence is TGCGCCAGCAGCCAAAGTAATGAGCAGTTCTTC. Translating it yields CASSQSNEQFF.